These T cell receptor beta chains were read from a single sample in a study of blood T cell repertoires in COVID-19. Using immunoSEQ multiplex PCR, the repertoire was profiled, and TCRdb retains in-frame clones only, with some absent. The sample has around 140,000 clones, 60% to 75% seen once. Source material: peripheral blood. The receptors shown here come from a woman in her sixties or seventies with acute or convalescent COVID-19. Both conserved end residues are part of each CDR3. Fields, in order: clone size, D gene, V gene, CDR3 length, J gene, CDR3 DNA, CDR3 protein. D genes are given only for firm matches. Some rows mark clone size as missing; the rest say once, few, many or name a class of expanded clone.

>-|-|TRBV7-8|15|TRBJ1-3
TGTGCCAGCAGCTTAGAGGAGGGGACTGGAAACACCATATATTTT
CASSLEEGTGNTIYF
>-|TRBD1|TRBV10-3|14|TRBJ2-3
TGTGCCATCAGTCCCGGGACAGGCTCAGATACGCAGTATTTT
CAISPGTGSDTQYF
>-|-|TRBV2|13|TRBJ1-2
TGTGCCAGCAGTGAAGGAGGCTACTATGGCTACACCTTC
CASSEGGYYGYTF
>-|TRBD2|TRBV11-2|16|TRBJ2-3
TGTGCCAGCAGACCGACTAGCGGGGGACTCACAGATACGCAGTATTTT
CASRPTSGGLTDTQYF
>-|-|TRBV5-1|15|TRBJ2-1
TGCGCCAGCAGCTTGGGGTGGGGGGGCCCCAATGAGCAGTTCTTC
CASSLGWGGPNEQFF
>-|-|TRBV10-3|13|TRBJ2-2
TGTGCCATCACGGAGGGTCTCACCGGGGAGCTGTTTTTT
CAITEGLTGELFF
>-|-|TRBV10-3|16|TRBJ2-3
TGTGCCATCAGCAGAAGGGGCTTACCTGGCACAGATACGCAGTATTTT
CAISRRGLPGTDTQYF
>-|-|TRBV3-1/TRBV3-2|16|TRBJ1-6
TGTGCCAGCAGCCAAGATCGGTGGGGGGGGAATTCACCCCTCCACTTT
CASSQDRWGGNSPLHF
>few|-|TRBV30|11|TRBJ2-5
TGTGCCTGGAGTGTCTCGGAGACCCAGTACTTC
CAWSVSETQYF
>-|TRBD1|TRBV25-1|15|TRBJ2-3
TGTGCCAGCGGCCTAAACAGGGGGAGGACAGATACGCAGTATTTT
CASGLNRGRTDTQYF
>-|-|TRBV10-3|16|TRBJ2-1
TGTGCCATCAGTGACATCAGGCTGAGCTCCTACAATGAGCAGTTCTTC
CAISDIRLSSYNEQFF
>few|TRBD1|TRBV11-2|16|TRBJ2-3
TGTGCCAGCAGCTGGTCCCCAGGACAGGGCACAGATACGCAGTATTTT
CASSWSPGQGTDTQYF
>-|TRBD1|TRBV3-1/TRBV3-2|15|TRBJ2-5
TGTGCCAGCAGCCCAGAGGGGGCTGAGGGGGAGACCCAGTACTTC
CASSPEGAEGETQYF
>-|TRBD2|TRBV6-5|14|TRBJ2-3
TGTGCCAGCACTACTAGCGGGGTTGCAGATACGCAGTATTTT
CASTTSGVADTQYF
>few|-|TRBV6-5|13|TRBJ1-2
TGTGCCAGCAGTCCCCCAGGGTACTATGGCTACACCTTC
CASSPPGYYGYTF
>-|-|TRBV15|15|TRBJ2-7
TGTGCCACCAGCAGAGAGGGGGGGCGCTTATACGAGCAGTACTTC
CATSREGGRLYEQYF
>-|-|TRBV6-5|13|TRBJ2-2
TGTGCCAGCAGCACTCTGGTCGCCGGGGAGCTGTTTTTT
CASSTLVAGELFF
>-|-|TRBV6-4|13|TRBJ2-2
TGTGCCAGCAGCCACAGGGAGGGCGGGGAGCTGTTTTTT
CASSHREGGELFF
>-|-|TRBV4-1|13|TRBJ1-2
TGCGCCAGCAGCTGGTCAGGGAAGGATGGCTACACCTTC
CASSWSGKDGYTF
>few|TRBD2|TRBV9|15|TRBJ2-5
TGTGCCAGCAGCGTAGAGGATAGCGGGCAAGAGACCCAGTACTTC
CASSVEDSGQETQYF
>few|TRBD1|TRBV6-5|16|TRBJ1-2
TGTGCCAGCAGTTACTCGTCGGGACAGGGGGCGTTCGGCTACACCTTC
CASSYSSGQGAFGYTF
>-|-|TRBV6-5|15|TRBJ2-1
TGTGCCAGCACCAAGGCCCGAACAGTTTACAATGAGCAGTTCTTC
CASTKARTVYNEQFF
>-|-|TRBV5-4|14|TRBJ1-6
TGTGCCAGCAGCTTCTACGGTATTAATTCACCCCTCCACTTT
CASSFYGINSPLHF
>-|-|TRBV2|14|TRBJ1-6
TGTGCCAGCGTACGACAGAGCTATAATTCACCCCTCCACTTT
CASVRQSYNSPLHF
>-|-|TRBV12-2|16|TRBJ1-5
TGTGCAAGTCGCTCTTGGGACAGGGGGCTTAGTCAGCCCCAGCATTTT
CASRSWDRGLSQPQHF
>-|-|TRBV9|11|TRBJ2-7
TGTGCCAGCAGCCGGGGCTACGAGCAGTACTTC
CASSRGYEQYF
>-|TRBD1|TRBV15|19|TRBJ2-7
TGTGCCACCAGCAGAGGAGGGTTGGGGACAGGGCCGAGCTCCTACGAGCAGTACTTC
CATSRGGLGTGPSSYEQYF
>-|-|TRBV5-1|17|TRBJ2-2
TGCGCCAGCAGCTTGACGATGGGGGCTTCGAACACCGGGGAGCTGTTTTTT
CASSLTMGASNTGELFF
>-|TRBD1|TRBV19|15|TRBJ1-5
TGTGCCAGTAGTGAACAGGGGGCGGGAGGCCAGCCCCAGCATTTT
CASSEQGAGGQPQHF
>-|-|TRBV9|18|TRBJ1-5
TGTGCCAGCAGCGTAGCGGGCAGGGCCTATGAAAGCAATCAGCCCCAGCATTTT
CASSVAGRAYESNQPQHF
>-|-|TRBV4-1|14|TRBJ1-1
TGCGCCAGCAGCCTGACACCCGCGAACACTGAAGCTTTCTTT
CASSLTPANTEAFF
>-|TRBD1|TRBV10-3|15|TRBJ1-6
TGTGCCATCAGTGAGTCGGGGACAGGGAGTTCACCCCTCCACTTT
CAISESGTGSSPLHF
>-|TRBD1|TRBV9|14|TRBJ2-5
TGTGCCAGCAGCGGCACAGGGGCGTCCGGGGCCCAGTACTTC
CASSGTGASGAQYF
>-|-|TRBV5-1|16|TRBJ1-4
TGCGCCAGCAGCCCAGGTCGACCCAGGACTAATGAAAAACTGTTTTTT
CASSPGRPRTNEKLFF
>-|TRBD2|TRBV29-1|13|TRBJ2-7
TGCAGCGTTGCGGCTAGCGGAACCTACGAGCAGTACTTC
CSVAASGTYEQYF
>once|-|TRBV9|14|TRBJ2-7
TGTGCCAGCAGCGTAGATCCAGTCCCCTACGAGCAGTACTTC
CASSVDPVPYEQYF
>once|-|TRBV4-3|17|TRBJ1-1
TGCGCCAGCAGCCCCACAGGGCAGGGGCCTATGAACACTGAAGCTTTCTTT
CASSPTGQGPMNTEAFF
>-|-|TRBV10-3|13|TRBJ1-2
TGTGCCATCACCCGACAGGCTGAGGGTGGCTACACCTTC
CAITRQAEGGYTF
>-|TRBD2|TRBV7-9|15|TRBJ2-1
TGTGCCAGCAGCCCCCGACTAGCGGGAGACAATGAGCAGTTCTTC
CASSPRLAGDNEQFF
>few|TRBD1|TRBV29-1|14|TRBJ2-3
TGCAGCGTTGATACAGGGGCGGTCACAGATACGCAGTATTTT
CSVDTGAVTDTQYF
>few|TRBD1|TRBV12-5|14|TRBJ1-1
TGTGCTAGTGGTTCCCAGGACAGGCACACTGAAGCTTTCTTT
CASGSQDRHTEAFF
>-|TRBD1|TRBV28|15|TRBJ1-5
TGTGCCAGCAGGCGCCGGGACAGGGTAATGGAACCCCAGCATTTT
CASRRRDRVMEPQHF
>-|TRBD2|TRBV2|13|TRBJ2-7
TGTGCCAGCACCTCTAGCGGGAGACACGAGCAGTACTTC
CASTSSGRHEQYF
>-|-|TRBV29-1|14|TRBJ1-2
TGCAGCGTTGAAGGGACCCGGGGGTCCTATGGCTACACCTTC
CSVEGTRGSYGYTF
>-|-|TRBV3-1/TRBV3-2|14|TRBJ2-1
TGTGCCAGCAGCCAACTGCGCCTAGGAGGTGAGCAGTTCTTC
CASSQLRLGGEQFF